This TCR beta chain was obtained from a study of cytomegalovirus exposure and HLA in healthy donors (TCRdb year 2017). Regarding the complete study: In an earlier analysis of about 560 of the donors, 276 Gb of sequence data and 120 million or so unique TCR beta sequences from about 190 million T cells were reported. To predict cytomegalovirus infection status, the study combined high-throughput TCR immunosequencing, statistical association of individual TCRs with disease status, and machine learning. Alongside the repertoire data, information on donor age, sex, ethnicity and CMV serostatus was compiled. An early release that covered roughly 600 HLA-typed donors contained approximately 290 gigabases of sequencing data and some 87 million unique TCR sequences. HLA typing included class I and class II loci at four-digit resolution. The study was designed to test whether signatures of past pathogen exposure could be identified by cataloging public T cell receptors. In a later analysis, previously published TCR beta repertoires from some 640 donors were re-analyzed and high-resolution HLA genotyping was added so that TCR occurrence patterns could be studied. The number of typed donors differed by locus: about 620-640 for A, B, C, DRB1 and DQB1; about 520 for DQA1; roughly 600 for DPA1; and 400 to 480 for DPB1. Of the approximately 370 genotyped donors, roughly 80% were placed in the genetic ancestry cluster associated with self-reported Caucasian donors. In addition to the first cohort of around 670 subjects, a separate validation cohort of over 90 different subjects was used. Among over 350 genotyped donors of the cohort, an average of approximately 240,000 unique TCR beta nucleotide sequences were sequenced per donor, about a sixth of them non-productive. In the later analysis, no new phenotypic data were used to find candidate immune exposures; instead, reliance was placed on TCR beta sequences and their occurrence across donors. A later genetic analysis took genome-wide SNP genotypes for 398 of the 666 donors and used that subset as a discovery cohort. Because of strong linkage in the cohort, roughly five DR-DQ haplotypes were treated as single units for association and clustering. To decide whether each TCR beta V gene segment behaved as functional or pseudogenic, an earlier analysis of some 570 of the donors relied on high-throughput TCR beta sequencing. The T cell repertoires of 666 subjects were profiled by immunosequencing and related to cytomegalovirus serostatus. All discovery cohort repertoires had been generated on a single sequencing platform.

As regards this clone: Its binding antigen is unknown. There are no base qualities to consult, and no much larger clone falls within one base.

Receptor amplification or capture employed the immunoSEQ multiplex PCR assay. The multiplex PCR relied on a mix of 60 forward primers for TCR Vbeta segments and 13 reverse primers for TCR Jbeta segments. The CDR3 region of rearranged TCR beta genes was amplified from genomic DNA by a multiplex PCR assay. Amplified TCR beta libraries were sequenced as 87-base-pair reads on the Illumina HiSeq System. As for how the authors treated the data: A later analysis tallied about 77 million unique TCR beta chains across the 640 or so repertoires, and about 10 million of those chains were shared by two or more donors. To remove PCR and sequencing errors, raw reads were error-corrected and collapsed into unique sequences using a nearest-neighbor algorithm that merged closely related sequences. V, D and J gene segments were assigned by aligning CDR3 sequences to IMGT reference sequences. For a sequence to be retained, at least a six-nucleotide match to both a V gene segment and a J gene segment was required. Rearrangements were called productive when the CDR3 lacked stop codons and stayed in frame with V and J; all others were non-productive. Following IMGT convention, CDR3 was defined as the stretch from the second conserved V-encoded cysteine up to the conserved J-encoded phenylalanine. The earlier analysis of a few hundred of the donors excluded any sequence lacking an unambiguous match to a single V gene segment. In an earlier analysis of 587 of the donors, a V segment was called functional when productive rearrangements were above 56.7%, and segregating when the standard deviation between donors exceeded 5%. A statistical classification framework was developed to diagnose cytomegalovirus status using the catalog of TCR beta chain sequences. A later analysis assigned V and J genes by comparing TCR nucleotide sequences with IMGT/GENE-DB human TR gene sequences. Using the TCRdist pipeline, a later analysis assigned CDR3 sequences along with most-parsimonious VDJ recombination scenarios. A later analysis defined each TCR beta chain by its CDR3 amino acid sequence plus V-gene family, and excluded reads lacking a unique V-gene family. A later analysis removed 500 to 600 highly shared, low-generation-probability nucleotide sequences to deal with suspected cross-contamination and a sequencing artifact. In a later analysis, a clonal expansion index for each public chain was calculated from normalized within-repertoire ranks of inferred template counts. Generation probabilities in a later analysis came from a VDJ recombination model fitted to out-of-frame rearrangements, and those results were checked against IGoR. A later analysis scored TCR-TCR, TCR-HLA and TCR-CMV co-occurrence with hypergeometric tests, applying a repertoire-size bias correction to TCR pairs. To estimate false discovery rates, a later analysis permuted the HLA or CMV assignments 20 times. A later analysis grouped co-occurring TCRs with DBSCAN, adding TCRdist sequence similarity when clustering within HLA-allele-positive subsets. Repertoires with fewer than 30,000 or more than 120,000 public chains were left out of co-occurrence clustering, as were roughly five repertoires with anomalous nucleotide sharing. The immuneACCESS repertoire file appears here via TCRdb, limited to in-frame rearrangements. These files lack a portion of the clones; in checked studies, under half of the deficit traces to unresolved V genes, and the cause of the others is not known. The DNA was the basis for D and trimming; V, J and clone size are from that table. The sample table contains 160,000 or so clones; only one count was recorded for less than 80% of them. The ten largest account for around 1.9% of the sample.

The germline ends are 10 bases apart after V is trimmed by 0 bases and J by 9 bases. According to the germline V gene (reference sequence), CDR1 reads SGHNT and CDR2 reads YYREEE. There are 12 amino acids in the CDR3, from cysteine to phenylalanine inclusive. CDR3 DNA only is kept here, 36 bases in frame from base 1. The cohort consisted of 666 healthy bone marrow donors. All cohort members were sampled while nominally healthy, although unrecorded immune exposures were likely present. The donor was CMV seronegative and was included in the group of 352 seronegative cohort members. Each donor provided a peripheral blood sample, and peripheral blood mononuclear cells were used for TCR beta sequencing. Genomic DNA was extracted from the blood cell samples with the Qiagen DNeasy Blood Extraction Kit. General conclusions and limits of the study: The 87-base-pair reads could not distinguish some IMGT-functional V segments, including TRBV6-2 and TRBV6-3, so those segments were excluded. Strong co-occurrence of HLA alleles, especially DR and DQ, made assigning TCR associations to individual alleles difficult. In a later analysis, most CMV-associated TCR beta chains were found to appear HLA-restricted, with HLA associations seemingly driven largely by CMV exposure. HLA typing was unavailable for some donors at each locus, so association tests used only the typed subset. The study listed 164 TCR beta chains as associated with cytomegalovirus. In a later analysis, HLA-associated TCR beta chains showed more clonal expansion and lower generation probabilities than non-associated chains that were equally common. Presence/absence analyses assumed roughly uniform sequencing depth across donors, an assumption that may not hold. In a later analysis, over 15,000 TCR beta sequences were associated with specific HLA alleles at a false discovery rate of 0.05. In vitro tests confirmed that a few of the cytomegalovirus-associated TCR beta chains recognize cytomegalovirus antigens. According to a later analysis, TCR association rates differed among HLA loci, with DRB1 alleles showing the most associated TCRs and HLA-C alleles showing the fewest. Because counts were too low, more than 15 rarely observed V segments, including chromosome 9 orphons, were left out of the earlier analysis of approximately 580 of the donors. CMV serostatus was the only immune exposure information available for the cohort. The classifier was reported to diagnose cytomegalovirus status with high specificity and sensitivity in both the original and validation cohorts. Compared with the approximately 670-donor mean, donors in an Asian-associated ancestry cluster had fewer N-insertions in productive TCRs, according to a later genetic analysis. An earlier analysis of some 560 of the donors showed that most TCR beta V segments appeared in productive rearrangements either about 90% or about 30% of the time, which broadly matched IMGT annotations. A cluster of highly shared sequence variants was judged likely to represent a technical artifact of the sequencing pipeline. The authors suggested that the approach could potentially be extended to other disease states and immunological phenotypes. According to a later analysis, parvovirus B19, influenza, CMV and Epstein-Barr virus appeared linked to several top co-occurrence clusters. Most TCR sequences were observed very rarely across donors, whereas some public TCRs were present in many individuals. A further reported finding was that TCR beta sequences accurately predicted the HLA-A and HLA-B alleles for most subjects in the first cohort. In this cohort, only TCR beta chains were sequenced, and detectable features were limited by the absence of alpha or paired-chain data. In a later genetic analysis, a missense DCLRE1C variant was associated with V-gene and J-gene trimming of TCR beta chains, and the association was replicated in an independent cohort. Correlated functional status among segregating V segments might reflect linkage disequilibrium, but an unknown experimental factor could not be ruled out.

The sequenced sample consisted of PBMCs. The source is a man aged 35 to 55 in good health and CMV-seronegative. The rearranged chain carries TRBV5-4 and TRBJ2-7; TRBD2 is a possible D gene, resting on 6 matching bases. The sequenced DNA: TGTGCCAGCAGCTTGGGTGCGGGACCGCAGTACTTC. The encoded protein is CASSLGAGPQYF.